This entry features one T cell receptor beta chain sequence. Cohort placement rested on clinical history that participants reported themselves. The data stem from a study of blood T cell repertoires in COVID-19. Study in general: Nucleic acid was either cDNA or gDNA, and it came from T cells, B-cell-depleted T cells, or PBMCs.

This CDR3 region has 14 residues. Germline-derived CDR1 and CDR2 are LNHDA and SQIVND (reference sequence). Between the trimmed V and J ends, which lost 4 bases and 4 bases, there was a span of 11 bases. The table came from immunoSEQ multiplex PCR; TCRdb's copy has only in-frame clones and leaves some out. The profile shows 250,000 or so clones, 86% of them singletons. The chain is built from TRBV19 and TRBJ1-5, with a tentative D call TRBD1 (6 bases). The receptor comes from a woman aged 45-65 years who had recovered from COVID-19. Sequencing was carried out using PBMCs or T cells enriched from blood (not recorded which). For the CDR3, the DNA is TGTGCCAGTAGTAACAGGGATTGGAATCAGCCCCAGCATTTT. This codes for CASSNRDWNQPQHF. The whole variable domain, remainder taken from reference TRBV19 and TRBJ1-5, is DGGITQSPKYLFRKEGQNVTLSCEQNLNHDAMYWYRQDPGQGLRLIYYSQIVNDFQKGDIAEGYSVSREKKESFPLTVTSAQKNPTAFYLCASSNRDWNQPQHFGDGTRLSIL.